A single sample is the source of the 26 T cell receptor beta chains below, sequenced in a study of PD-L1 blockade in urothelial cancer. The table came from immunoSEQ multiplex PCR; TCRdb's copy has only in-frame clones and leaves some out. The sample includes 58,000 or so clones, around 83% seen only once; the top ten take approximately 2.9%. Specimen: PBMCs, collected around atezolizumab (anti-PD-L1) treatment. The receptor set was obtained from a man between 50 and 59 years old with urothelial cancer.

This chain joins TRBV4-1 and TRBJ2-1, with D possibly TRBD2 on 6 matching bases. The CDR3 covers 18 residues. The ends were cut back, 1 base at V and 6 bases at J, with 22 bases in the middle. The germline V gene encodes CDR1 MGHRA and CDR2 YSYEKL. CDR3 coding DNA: TGCGCCAGCAGCCAAGCCCACGCCACGGGGCGGGGCCCCAATGAGCAGTTCTTC. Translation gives CASSQAHATGRGPNEQFF.

The CDR3 here is CASSELTGGGYTF. In DNA, the CDR3 is TGCGCCAGCAGTGAGTTGACAGGGGGAGGCTACACCTTC. The chain combines TRBV10-1 with TRBJ1-2; 9 positions agree with TRBD1. There are 13 residues in the CDR3. CDR1 and CDR2 from the germline V gene are WNHNN and SYGVQD (reference sequence). The J segment lost 8 bases and the V segment lost 1 base, leaving 2 bases of the junction unmatched.

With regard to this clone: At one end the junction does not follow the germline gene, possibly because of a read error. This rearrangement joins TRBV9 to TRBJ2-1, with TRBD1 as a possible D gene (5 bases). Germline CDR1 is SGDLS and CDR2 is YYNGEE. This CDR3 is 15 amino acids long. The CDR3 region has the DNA TGTGCCAGCAGCGAAAGACAGATCTCCTCCAATGAGCAGTTCTTC. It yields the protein CASSERQISSNEQFF.

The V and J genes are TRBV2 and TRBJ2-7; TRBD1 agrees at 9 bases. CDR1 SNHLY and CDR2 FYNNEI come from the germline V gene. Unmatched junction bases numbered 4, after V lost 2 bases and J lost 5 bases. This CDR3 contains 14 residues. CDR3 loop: CASSERTGDHEQYF. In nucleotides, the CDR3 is TGTGCCAGCAGTGAAAGGACAGGGGACCACGAGCAGTACTTC.

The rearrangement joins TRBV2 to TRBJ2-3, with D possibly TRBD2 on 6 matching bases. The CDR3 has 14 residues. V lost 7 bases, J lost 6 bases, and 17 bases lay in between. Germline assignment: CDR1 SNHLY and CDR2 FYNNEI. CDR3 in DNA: TGTGCCAGCACCCAAAGGGCGGGATGGGATACGCAGTATTTT. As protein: CASTQRAGWDTQYF.

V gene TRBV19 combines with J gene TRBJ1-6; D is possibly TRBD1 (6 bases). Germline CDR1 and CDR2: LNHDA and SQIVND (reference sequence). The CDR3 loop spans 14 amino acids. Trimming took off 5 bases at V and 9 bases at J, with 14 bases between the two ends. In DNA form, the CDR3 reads TGTGCCAGTAGTGGCGCAGGGGTTAGTTCACCCCTCCACTTT. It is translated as CASSGAGVSSPLHF.

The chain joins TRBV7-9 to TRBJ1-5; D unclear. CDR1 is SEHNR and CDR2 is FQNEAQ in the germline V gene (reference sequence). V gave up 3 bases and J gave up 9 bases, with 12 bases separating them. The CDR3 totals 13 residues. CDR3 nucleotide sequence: TGTGCCAGCAGCTTTGGCGGGGTTCCGCCCCAGCATTTT. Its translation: CASSFGGVPPQHF.

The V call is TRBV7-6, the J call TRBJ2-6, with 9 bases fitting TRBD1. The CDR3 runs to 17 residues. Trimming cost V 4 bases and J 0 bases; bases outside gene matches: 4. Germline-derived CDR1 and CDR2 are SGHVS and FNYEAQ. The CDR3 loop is CASSSTTGGSGANVLTF. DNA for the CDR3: TGTGCCAGCAGCTCCACGACAGGGGGCTCTGGGGCCAACGTCCTGACTTTC.

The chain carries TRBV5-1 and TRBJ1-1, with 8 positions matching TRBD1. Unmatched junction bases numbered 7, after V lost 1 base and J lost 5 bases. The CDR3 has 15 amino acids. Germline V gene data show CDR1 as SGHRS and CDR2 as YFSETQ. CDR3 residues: CASSLYGQGGTEAFF. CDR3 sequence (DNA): TGCGCCAGCAGCTTGTACGGACAGGGAGGTACTGAAGCTTTCTTT.

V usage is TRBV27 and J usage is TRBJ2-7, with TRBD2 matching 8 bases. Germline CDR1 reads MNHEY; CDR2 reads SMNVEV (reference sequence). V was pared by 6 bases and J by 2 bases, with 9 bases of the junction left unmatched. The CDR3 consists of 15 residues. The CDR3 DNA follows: TGTGCCAGCAGCTTTAGCGGGAAGTGGACCTACGAGCAGTACTTC. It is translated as CASSFSGKWTYEQYF.

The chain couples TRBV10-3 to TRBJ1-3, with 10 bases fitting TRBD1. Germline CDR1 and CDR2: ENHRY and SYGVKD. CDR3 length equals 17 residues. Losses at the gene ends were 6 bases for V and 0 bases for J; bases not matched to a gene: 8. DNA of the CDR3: TGTGCCATCAGGCCCGGGACAGGGGTTATCTCTGGAAACACCATATATTTT. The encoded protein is CAIRPGTGVISGNTIYF.

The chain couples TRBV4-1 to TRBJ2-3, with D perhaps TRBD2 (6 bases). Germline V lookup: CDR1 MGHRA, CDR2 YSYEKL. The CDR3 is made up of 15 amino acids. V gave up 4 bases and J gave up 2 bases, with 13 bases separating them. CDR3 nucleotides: TGCGCCAGCAGCCGAGACGGGAGACCCACAGATACGCAGTATTTT. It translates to CASSRDGRPTDTQYF.

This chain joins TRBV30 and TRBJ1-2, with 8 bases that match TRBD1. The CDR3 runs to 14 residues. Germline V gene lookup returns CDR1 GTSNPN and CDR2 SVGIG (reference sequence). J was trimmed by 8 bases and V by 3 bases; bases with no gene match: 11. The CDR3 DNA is TGTGCCTGGAGATCAGGGGGCTTCGCTAGAGGCTACACCTTC. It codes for CAWRSGGFARGYTF.

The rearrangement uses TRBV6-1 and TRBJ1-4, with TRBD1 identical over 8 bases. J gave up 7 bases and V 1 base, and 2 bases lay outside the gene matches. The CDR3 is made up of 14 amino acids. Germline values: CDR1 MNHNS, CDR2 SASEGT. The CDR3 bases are TGTGCCAGCAGTGAAGGGACAGGGTTTGAAAAACTGTTTTTT. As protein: CASSEGTGFEKLFF.

The DNA for the CDR3 is TGTGCCAGCAGTTTGACCCGGACTAGCGGGACTGTCTACAATGAGCAGTTCTTC. The encoded protein is CASSLTRTSGTVYNEQFF. The chain recombines TRBV27 with TRBJ2-1; TRBD2 aligns across 12 bases. CDR3 length equals 18 residues. The V gene end was trimmed by 3 bases and the J gene end by 3 bases; junction bases not matched to a gene: 9. The germline V gene encodes CDR1 MNHEY and CDR2 SMNVEV (reference sequence).

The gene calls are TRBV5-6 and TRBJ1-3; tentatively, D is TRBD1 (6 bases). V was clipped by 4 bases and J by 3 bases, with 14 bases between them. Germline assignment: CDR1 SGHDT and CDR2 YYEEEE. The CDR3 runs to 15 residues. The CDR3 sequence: CASSPTGSFGNTIYF. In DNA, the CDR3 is TGTGCCAGCAGCCCAACAGGGAGCTTTGGAAACACCATATATTTT.

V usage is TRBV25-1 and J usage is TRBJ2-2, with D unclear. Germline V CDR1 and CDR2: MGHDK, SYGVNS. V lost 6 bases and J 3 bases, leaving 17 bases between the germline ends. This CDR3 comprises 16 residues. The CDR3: CASSHPPGGYTGELFF. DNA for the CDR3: TGTGCCAGCAGCCACCCGCCGGGTGGATACACCGGGGAGCTGTTTTTT.

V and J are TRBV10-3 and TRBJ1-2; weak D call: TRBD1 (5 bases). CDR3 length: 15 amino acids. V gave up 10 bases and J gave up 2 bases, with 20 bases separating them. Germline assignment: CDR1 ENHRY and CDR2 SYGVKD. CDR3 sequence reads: CATARTTPKNYGYTF. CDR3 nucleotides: TGTGCCACCGCGAGGACAACCCCAAAAAACTATGGCTACACCTTC.

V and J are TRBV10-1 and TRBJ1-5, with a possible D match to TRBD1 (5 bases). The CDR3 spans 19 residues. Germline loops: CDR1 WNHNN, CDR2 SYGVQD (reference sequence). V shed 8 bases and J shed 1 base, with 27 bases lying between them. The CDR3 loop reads CASDRGGIGLFDSNQPQHF. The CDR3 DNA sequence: TGCGCCAGCGACCGCGGGGGGATCGGGCTTTTTGACAGCAATCAGCCCCAGCATTTT.

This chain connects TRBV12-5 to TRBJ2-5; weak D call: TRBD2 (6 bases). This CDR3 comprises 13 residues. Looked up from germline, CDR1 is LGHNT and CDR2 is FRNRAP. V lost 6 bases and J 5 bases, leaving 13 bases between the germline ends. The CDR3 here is CASGLGGWETQYF. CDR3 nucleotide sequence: TGTGCTAGTGGACTGGGAGGATGGGAGACCCAGTACTTC. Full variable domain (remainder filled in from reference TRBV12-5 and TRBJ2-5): DARVTQTPRHKVTEMGQEVTMRCQPILGHNTVFWYRQTMMQGLELLAYFRNRAPLDDSGMPKDRFSAEMPDATLATLKIQPSEPRDSAVYFCASGLGGWETQYFGPGTRLLVL.

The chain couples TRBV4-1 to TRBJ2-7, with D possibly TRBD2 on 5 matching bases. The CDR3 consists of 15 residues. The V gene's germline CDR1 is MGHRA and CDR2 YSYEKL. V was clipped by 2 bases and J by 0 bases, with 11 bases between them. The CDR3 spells CASSQNLEDSYEQYF. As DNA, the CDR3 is TGCGCCAGCAGCCAAAACTTGGAGGACTCCTACGAGCAGTACTTC.

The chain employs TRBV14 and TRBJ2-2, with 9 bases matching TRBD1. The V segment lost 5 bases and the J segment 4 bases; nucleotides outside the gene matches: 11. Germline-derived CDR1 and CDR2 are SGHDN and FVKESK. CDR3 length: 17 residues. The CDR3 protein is CASSDSLRDRATGELFF. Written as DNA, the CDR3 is TGTGCCAGCAGCGACTCCCTCCGGGACAGGGCCACCGGGGAGCTGTTTTTT.

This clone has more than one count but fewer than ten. CDR3 nucleotide sequence: TGCGCCAGCAGCGACAGGGGGAGGAACACTGAAGCTTTCTTT. Amino acid sequence: CASSDRGRNTEAFF. The chain has TRBV5-1 and TRBJ1-1; TRBD1 aligns across 9 bases. The germline V gene has CDR1 SGHRS and CDR2 YFSETQ. CDR3 length: 14 amino acids. Trimming cost V 4 bases and J 1 base; bases outside gene matches: 2.

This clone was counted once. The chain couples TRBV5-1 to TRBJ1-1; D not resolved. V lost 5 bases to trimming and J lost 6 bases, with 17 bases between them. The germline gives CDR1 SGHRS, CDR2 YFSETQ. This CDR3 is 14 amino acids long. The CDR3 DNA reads TGCGCCAGCAGTACCGGGGTCGATGGATCTGAAGCTTTCTTT. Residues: CASSTGVDGSEAFF.

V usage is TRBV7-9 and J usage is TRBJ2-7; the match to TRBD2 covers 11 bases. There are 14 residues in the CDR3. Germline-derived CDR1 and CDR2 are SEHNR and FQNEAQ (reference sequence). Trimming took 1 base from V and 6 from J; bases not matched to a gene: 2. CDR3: CASSLGTSGFEQYF. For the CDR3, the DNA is TGTGCCAGCAGCTTAGGGACTAGCGGGTTCGAGCAGTACTTC.

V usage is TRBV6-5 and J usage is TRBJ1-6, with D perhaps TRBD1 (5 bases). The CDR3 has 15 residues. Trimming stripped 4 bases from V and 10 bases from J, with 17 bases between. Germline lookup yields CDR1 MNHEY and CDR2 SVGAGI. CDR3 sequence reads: CASSFSQGYGSPLHF. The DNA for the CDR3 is TGTGCCAGCAGTTTCTCTCAGGGTTACGGGTCACCCCTCCACTTT.